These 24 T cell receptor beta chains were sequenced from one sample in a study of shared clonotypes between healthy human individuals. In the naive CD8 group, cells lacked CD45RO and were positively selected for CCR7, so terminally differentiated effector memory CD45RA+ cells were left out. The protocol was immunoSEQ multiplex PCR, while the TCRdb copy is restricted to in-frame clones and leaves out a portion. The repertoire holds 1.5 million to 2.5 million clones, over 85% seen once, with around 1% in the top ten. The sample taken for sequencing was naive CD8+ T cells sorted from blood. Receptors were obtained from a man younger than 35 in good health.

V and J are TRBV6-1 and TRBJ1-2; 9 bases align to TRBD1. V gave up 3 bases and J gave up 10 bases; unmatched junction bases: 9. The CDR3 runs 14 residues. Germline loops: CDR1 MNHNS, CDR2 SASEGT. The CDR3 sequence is CASSELGTGTYYTF. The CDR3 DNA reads TGTGCCAGCAGTGAGTTGGGGACAGGGACATACTACACCTTC.

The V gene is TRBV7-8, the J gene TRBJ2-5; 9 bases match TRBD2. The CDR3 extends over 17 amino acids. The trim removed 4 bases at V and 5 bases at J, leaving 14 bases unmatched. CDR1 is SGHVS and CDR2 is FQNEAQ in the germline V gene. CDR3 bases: TGTGCCAGCAGCTCCCTTGCCGGGAGCGGGAGGTACGAGACCCAGTACTTC. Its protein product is CASSSLAGSGRYETQYF.

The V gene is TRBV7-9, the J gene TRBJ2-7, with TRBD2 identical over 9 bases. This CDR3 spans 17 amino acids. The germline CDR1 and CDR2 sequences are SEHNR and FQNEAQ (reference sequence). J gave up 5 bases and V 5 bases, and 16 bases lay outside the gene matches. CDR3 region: CASSTTVLAGAGDEQYF. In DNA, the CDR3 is TGTGCCAGCAGCACCACCGTACTAGCGGGCGCCGGAGACGAGCAGTACTTC.

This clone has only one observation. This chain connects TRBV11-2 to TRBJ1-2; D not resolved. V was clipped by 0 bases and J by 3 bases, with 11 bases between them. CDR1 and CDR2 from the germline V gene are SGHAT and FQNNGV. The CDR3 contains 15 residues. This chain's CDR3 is CASSLDPTGDYGYTF. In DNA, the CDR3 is TGTGCCAGCAGCTTAGACCCGACGGGAGACTATGGCTACACCTTC.

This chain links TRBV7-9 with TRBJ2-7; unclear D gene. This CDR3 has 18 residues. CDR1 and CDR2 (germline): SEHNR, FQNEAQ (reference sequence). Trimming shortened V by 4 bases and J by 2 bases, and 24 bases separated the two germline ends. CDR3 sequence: CASSSTDLEIGRAYEQYF. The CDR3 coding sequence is TGTGCCAGCAGCTCCACAGATTTAGAAATAGGAAGGGCCTACGAGCAGTACTTC.

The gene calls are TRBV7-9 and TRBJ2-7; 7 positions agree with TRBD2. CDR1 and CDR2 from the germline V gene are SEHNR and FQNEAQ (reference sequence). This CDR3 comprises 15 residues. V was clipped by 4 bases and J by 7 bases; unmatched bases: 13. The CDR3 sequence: CASSSTGVPGGEQYF. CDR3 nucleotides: TGTGCCAGCAGCTCCACCGGGGTTCCGGGGGGAGAGCAGTACTTC.

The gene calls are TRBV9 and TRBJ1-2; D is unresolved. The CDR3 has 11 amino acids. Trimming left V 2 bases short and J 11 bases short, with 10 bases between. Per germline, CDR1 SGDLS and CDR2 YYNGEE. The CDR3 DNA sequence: TGTGCCAGCAGCGTTGGCCCAGATTACACCTTC. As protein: CASSVGPDYTF.

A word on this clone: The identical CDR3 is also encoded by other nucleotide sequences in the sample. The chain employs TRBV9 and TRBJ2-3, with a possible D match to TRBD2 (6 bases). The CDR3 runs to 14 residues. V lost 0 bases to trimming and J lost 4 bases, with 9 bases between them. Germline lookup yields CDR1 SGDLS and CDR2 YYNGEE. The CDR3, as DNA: TGTGCCAGCAGCGTAGGGGTAGCGGCAGATACGCAGTATTTT. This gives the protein CASSVGVAADTQYF.

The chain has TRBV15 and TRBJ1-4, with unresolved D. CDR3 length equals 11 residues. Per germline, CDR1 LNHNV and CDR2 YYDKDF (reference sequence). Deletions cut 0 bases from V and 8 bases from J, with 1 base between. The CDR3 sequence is CATSREEKLFF. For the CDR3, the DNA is TGTGCCACCAGCAGAGAGGAAAAACTGTTTTTT.

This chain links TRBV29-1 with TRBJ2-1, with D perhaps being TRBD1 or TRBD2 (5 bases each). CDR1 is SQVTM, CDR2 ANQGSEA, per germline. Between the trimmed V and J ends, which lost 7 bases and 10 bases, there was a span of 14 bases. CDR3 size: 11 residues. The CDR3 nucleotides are TGCAGCGGACTCGGGGCCGGGGAGCAGTTCTTC. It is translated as CSGLGAGEQFF.

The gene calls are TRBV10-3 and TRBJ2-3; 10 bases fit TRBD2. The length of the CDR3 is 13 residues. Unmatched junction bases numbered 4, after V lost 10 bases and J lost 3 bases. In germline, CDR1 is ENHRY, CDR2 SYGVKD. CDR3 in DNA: TGTGCCACGAGCGGGAGGGGTACAGATACGCAGTATTTT. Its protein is CATSGRGTDTQYF.

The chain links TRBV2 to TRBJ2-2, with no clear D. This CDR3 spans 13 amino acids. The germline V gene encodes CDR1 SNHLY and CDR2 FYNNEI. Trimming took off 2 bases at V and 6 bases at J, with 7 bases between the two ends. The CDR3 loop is CASSELEPGELFF. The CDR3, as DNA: TGTGCCAGCAGTGAATTGGAGCCCGGGGAGCTGTTTTTT.

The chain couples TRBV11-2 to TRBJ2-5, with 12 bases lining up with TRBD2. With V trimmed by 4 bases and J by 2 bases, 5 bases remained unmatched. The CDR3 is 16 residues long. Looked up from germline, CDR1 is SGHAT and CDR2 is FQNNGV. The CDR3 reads CASSSASGGEQETQYF. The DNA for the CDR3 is TGTGCCAGCAGCTCCGCTAGCGGGGGGGAACAAGAGACCCAGTACTTC. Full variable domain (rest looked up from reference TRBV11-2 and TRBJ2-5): EAGVAQSPRYKIIEKRQSVAFWCNPISGHATLYWYQQILGQGPKLLIQFQNNGVVDDSQLPKDRFSAERLKGVDSTLKIQPAKLEDSAVYLCASSSASGGEQETQYFGPGTRLLVL.

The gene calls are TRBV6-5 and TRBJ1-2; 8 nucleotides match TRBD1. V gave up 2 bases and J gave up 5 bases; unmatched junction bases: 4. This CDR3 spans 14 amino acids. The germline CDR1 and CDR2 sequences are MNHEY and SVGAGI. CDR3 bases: TGTGCCAGCAGTTACACCGGGACAGGATATGGCTACACCTTC. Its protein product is CASSYTGTGYGYTF.

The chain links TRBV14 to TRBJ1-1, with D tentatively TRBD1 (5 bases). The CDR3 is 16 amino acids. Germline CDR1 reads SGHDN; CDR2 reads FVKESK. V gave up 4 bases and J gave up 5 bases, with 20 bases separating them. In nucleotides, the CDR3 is TGTGCCAGCAGCCCGTTTGAGGGGATATTGAGAACTGAAGCTTTCTTT. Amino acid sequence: CASSPFEGILRTEAFF. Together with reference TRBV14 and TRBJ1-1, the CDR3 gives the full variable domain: EAGVTQFPSHSVIEKGQTVTLRCDPISGHDNLYWYRRVMGKEIKFLLHFVKESKQDESGMPNNRFLAERTGGTYSTLKVQPAELEDSGVYFCASSPFEGILRTEAFFGQGTRLTVV.

The CDR3: CSVEGRGAEDTQYF. Here the CDR3 DNA reads TGCAGCGTTGAAGGTAGGGGGGCAGAAGATACGCAGTATTTT. This rearrangement joins TRBV29-1 to TRBJ2-3; possibly TRBD1 or TRBD2 for D (6 bases each). CDR3 length: 14 amino acids. Trimming took 1 base from V and 5 from J, leaving 13 bases between them. Germline V CDR1 and CDR2: SQVTM, ANQGSEA.

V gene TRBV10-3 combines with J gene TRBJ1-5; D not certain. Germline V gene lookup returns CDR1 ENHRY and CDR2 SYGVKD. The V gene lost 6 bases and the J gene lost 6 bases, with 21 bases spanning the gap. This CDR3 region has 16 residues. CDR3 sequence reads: CAISDATQPGAQPQHF. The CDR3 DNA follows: TGTGCCATCAGCGATGCGACACAACCGGGAGCTCAGCCCCAGCATTTT.

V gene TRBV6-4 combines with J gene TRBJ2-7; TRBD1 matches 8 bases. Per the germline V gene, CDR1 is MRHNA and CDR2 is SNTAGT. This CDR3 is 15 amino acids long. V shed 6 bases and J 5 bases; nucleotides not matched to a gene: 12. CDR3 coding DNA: TGTGCCAGCAGAAACCGGGACAGGAGCGAGAACGAGCAGTACTTC. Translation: CASRNRDRSENEQYF.

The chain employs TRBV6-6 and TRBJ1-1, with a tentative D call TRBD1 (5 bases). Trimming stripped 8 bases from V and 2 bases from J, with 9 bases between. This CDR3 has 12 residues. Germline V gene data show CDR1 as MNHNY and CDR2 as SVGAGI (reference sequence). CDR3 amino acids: CASGRGNTEAFF. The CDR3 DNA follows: TGTGCCAGCGGACGGGGCAACACTGAAGCTTTCTTT.

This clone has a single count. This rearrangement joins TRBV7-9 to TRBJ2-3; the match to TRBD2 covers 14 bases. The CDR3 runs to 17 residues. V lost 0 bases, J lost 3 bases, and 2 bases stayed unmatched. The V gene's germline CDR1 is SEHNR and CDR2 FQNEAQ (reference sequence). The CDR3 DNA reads TGTGCCAGCAGCTTAGCGACTAGCGGGGGGGCTACAGATACGCAGTATTTT. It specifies CASSLATSGGATDTQYF.

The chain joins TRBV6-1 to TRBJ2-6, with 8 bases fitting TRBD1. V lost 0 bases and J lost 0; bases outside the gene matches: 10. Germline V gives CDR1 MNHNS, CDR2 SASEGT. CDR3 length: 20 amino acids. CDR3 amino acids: CASSEAEFRDRISGANVLTF. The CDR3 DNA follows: TGTGCCAGCAGTGAAGCAGAATTCCGGGACAGGATCTCTGGGGCCAACGTCCTGACTTTC.

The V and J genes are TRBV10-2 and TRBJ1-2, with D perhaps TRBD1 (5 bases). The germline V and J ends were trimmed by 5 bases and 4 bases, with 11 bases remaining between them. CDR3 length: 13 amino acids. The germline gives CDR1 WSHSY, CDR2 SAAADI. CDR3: CASSMEGTYGYTF. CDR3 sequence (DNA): TGCGCCAGCAGTATGGAGGGGACCTATGGCTACACCTTC.

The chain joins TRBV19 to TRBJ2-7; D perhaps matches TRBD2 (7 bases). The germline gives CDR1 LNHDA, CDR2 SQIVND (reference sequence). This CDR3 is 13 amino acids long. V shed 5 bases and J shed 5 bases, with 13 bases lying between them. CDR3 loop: CASSYGGLNEQYF. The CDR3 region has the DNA TGTGCCAGTAGTTACGGGGGGCTAAACGAGCAGTACTTC.

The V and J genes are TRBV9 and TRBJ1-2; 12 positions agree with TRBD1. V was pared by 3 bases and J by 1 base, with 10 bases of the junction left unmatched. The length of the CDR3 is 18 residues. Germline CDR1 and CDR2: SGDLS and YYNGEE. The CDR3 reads CASSGDGTGGLFNYGYTF. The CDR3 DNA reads TGTGCCAGCAGCGGGGACGGGACAGGGGGCCTCTTTAACTATGGCTACACCTTC.